The 9 T cell receptor beta chains below come from one sample, sequenced in a study of OX40 agonist ivuxolimab in advanced cancers. TCRdb's copy holds only in-frame clones and misses some; the assay was immunoSEQ multiplex PCR. The sample includes roughly 66,000 clones, around four fifths of them seen just once. This sample comprised CD4+ or CD8+ T cells sorted from blood, obtained in a trial of the OX40 agonist ivuxolimab. Receptor source: an adult with an advanced solid tumor such as melanoma, head and neck, liver or kidney cancer.

The chain joins TRBV7-9 to TRBJ2-1, with TRBD2 identical over 10 bases. The CDR3 is 15 amino acids. Germline loops: CDR1 SEHNR, CDR2 FQNEAQ (reference sequence). J gave up 7 bases and V 0 bases, and 3 bases lay outside the gene matches. CDR3 amino acids: CASSLALAGANEQFF. The CDR3 nucleotides are TGTGCCAGCAGCTTAGCTCTAGCGGGAGCTAATGAGCAGTTCTTC.

The genes are TRBV11-2 and TRBJ2-1; D possibly uses TRBD1 or TRBD2 (5 bases each). V was cut by 4 bases and J by 0 bases, with 13 bases left in between. Germline CDR1 reads SGHAT; CDR2 reads FQNNGV. CDR3 length: 16 amino acids. CDR3 residues: CASSSNGADSYNEQFF. The CDR3 DNA reads TGTGCCAGCAGCTCGAACGGGGCTGACTCCTACAATGAGCAGTTCTTC. The full variable domain, rest sourced from reference TRBV11-2 and TRBJ2-1, is EAGVAQSPRYKIIEKRQSVAFWCNPISGHATLYWYQQILGQGPKLLIQFQNNGVVDDSQLPKDRFSAERLKGVDSTLKIQPAKLEDSAVYLCASSSNGADSYNEQFFGPGTRLTVL.

The rearrangement uses TRBV27 and TRBJ1-2; 10 bases map to TRBD1. The CDR3 runs to 14 residues. The V segment lost 2 bases and the J segment 8 bases; nucleotides outside the gene matches: 5. Germline-derived CDR1 and CDR2 are MNHEY and SMNVEV (reference sequence). As DNA, the CDR3 is TGTGCCAGCAGTTTAGGGACAGGGGAGAGAGGCTACACCTTC. This translates into CASSLGTGERGYTF.

Remarks on this clone: At the DNA level, this CDR3 is encoded by other sequences in the same sample as well. The rearrangement uses TRBV19 and TRBJ2-7; 8 bases match TRBD1. Germline CDR1 is LNHDA and CDR2 is SQIVND (reference sequence). After removal of 4 bases from V and 0 bases from J, the junction contained 2 bases not matched to a gene. This CDR3 spans 14 amino acids. As DNA, the CDR3 is TGTGCCAGTAGTAGGGACAGGAACTCCTACGAGCAGTACTTC. Translated: CASSRDRNSYEQYF.

The rearrangement joins TRBV5-1 to TRBJ2-1, with 8 positions matching TRBD2. The CDR3 length is 15 residues. Per the germline V gene, CDR1 is SGHRS and CDR2 is YFSETQ. Trimming at V came to 1 base and at J to 7 bases, leaving 7 bases not matched to a gene. The CDR3 protein is CASSLSAGVNNEQFF. The CDR3 nucleotides read TGCGCCAGCAGCTTGTCAGCGGGAGTCAATAATGAGCAGTTCTTC.

This chain connects TRBV19 to TRBJ2-1; TRBD2 agrees at 13 bases. The CDR3 runs to 18 residues. V shed 3 bases, J shed 0 bases, and the junction held 5 bases outside the gene matches. The germline V gene encodes CDR1 LNHDA and CDR2 SQIVND (reference sequence). CDR3 protein: CASSMGLAGLGSYNEQFF. In DNA form, the CDR3 reads TGTGCCAGTAGTATGGGACTAGCGGGATTGGGCTCCTACAATGAGCAGTTCTTC.

This clone was detected ten times or more. V is TRBV5-1 and J is TRBJ1-1, with TRBD1 matching 7 bases. The CDR3 has 15 residues. Germline CDR1 and CDR2: SGHRS and YFSETQ. The V and J ends lost 5 bases and 7 bases, in that order; junction bases with no gene match: 14. The CDR3 sequence is CASSRSTGSQGEAFF. The CDR3, as DNA: TGCGCCAGCAGTCGGTCGACAGGGTCCCAAGGTGAAGCTTTCTTT.

The chain links TRBV7-6 to TRBJ2-1; tentative D call: TRBD2 (7 bases). Per germline, CDR1 SGHVS and CDR2 FNYEAQ. The CDR3 consists of 13 residues. V shed 7 bases and J shed 9 bases, with 16 bases lying between them. The CDR3 is CASTVGEGGEQFF. The CDR3 nucleotides read TGTGCCAGCACCGTCGGGGAGGGGGGTGAGCAGTTCTTC.

The chain recombines TRBV2 with TRBJ2-5, with D unresolved. There are 13 residues in the CDR3. Germline CDR1 is SNHLY and CDR2 is FYNNEI. Between the trimmed V and J ends, which lost 3 bases and 1 base, there was a span of 6 bases. This chain's CDR3 is CASSDALQETQYF. The CDR3 DNA reads as TGTGCCAGCAGTGATGCTCTCCAAGAGACCCAGTACTTC.